This entry concerns a single T cell receptor beta chain. Its antigen is as yet unknown. These data belong to a study of cytomegalovirus exposure and HLA in healthy donors. Study background: HLA-typed donors were the source of approximately 85 million unique TCRs, which an early data release held. Study-level points and caveats: Common viral pathogens were later found to be apparently linked to several of the most significant clusters. As a later analysis revealed, the rate of TCR association differed by HLA locus, with DRB1 most and HLA-C fewest.

The PCR employed 60 Vbeta primers together with 13 Jbeta primers. Measured with immunoSEQ multiplex PCR; TCRdb has only the in-frame clones, and not every one. The table shows over 150,000 clones, with under 80% occurring only once. The germline V gene encodes CDR1 SGDLS and CDR2 YYNGEE. V was clipped by 7 bases and J by 3 bases; unmatched bases: 4. The CDR3 totals 13 residues. The clonotype originates from a man aged 30 to 45 in good health and CMV-seropositive. This chain links TRBV9 with TRBJ2-7; 10 positions agree with TRBD2. Sequencing was performed on PBMCs. The CDR3 DNA follows: TGTGCCAGCTCAGCTAGCGGGAGCTACGAGCAGTACTTC. It codes for CASSASGSYEQYF. Full variable domain (missing parts from reference TRBV9 and TRBJ2-7): DSGVTQTPKHLITATGQRVTLRCSPRSGDLSVYWYQQSLDQGLQFLIQYYNGEERAKGNILERFSAQQFPDLHSELNLSSLELGDSALYFCASSASGSYEQYFGPGTRLTVT.